This T cell receptor (beta chain) derives from a study of cytotoxic CD8 clonotypes in ibrutinib-treated CLL. Findings and caveats of the study: Sustained-remission and progressing patients were not sampled at matched times.

As for this clone: Its cognate antigen is unknown.

Assay used: immunoSEQ multiplex PCR; TCRdb lists only in-frame clones, some missing. The sample includes some 140,000 clones, 84% of them seen just once. V lost 5 bases, J lost 7 bases, and 4 bases stayed unmatched. Germline V gene sequence: CDR1 LNHDA, CDR2 SQIVND (reference sequence). The CDR3 sequence is 13 residues long. V is TRBV19 and J is TRBJ2-7; 11 bases agree with TRBD1. Sequenced here: PBMCs, sampled after 24 months of ibrutinib treatment. This receptor was identified in a human donor with chronic lymphocytic leukemia. Here the CDR3 reads CASSRGTGGEQYF. DNA of the CDR3: TGTGCCAGTAGTCGTGGGACAGGGGGAGAGCAGTACTTC.